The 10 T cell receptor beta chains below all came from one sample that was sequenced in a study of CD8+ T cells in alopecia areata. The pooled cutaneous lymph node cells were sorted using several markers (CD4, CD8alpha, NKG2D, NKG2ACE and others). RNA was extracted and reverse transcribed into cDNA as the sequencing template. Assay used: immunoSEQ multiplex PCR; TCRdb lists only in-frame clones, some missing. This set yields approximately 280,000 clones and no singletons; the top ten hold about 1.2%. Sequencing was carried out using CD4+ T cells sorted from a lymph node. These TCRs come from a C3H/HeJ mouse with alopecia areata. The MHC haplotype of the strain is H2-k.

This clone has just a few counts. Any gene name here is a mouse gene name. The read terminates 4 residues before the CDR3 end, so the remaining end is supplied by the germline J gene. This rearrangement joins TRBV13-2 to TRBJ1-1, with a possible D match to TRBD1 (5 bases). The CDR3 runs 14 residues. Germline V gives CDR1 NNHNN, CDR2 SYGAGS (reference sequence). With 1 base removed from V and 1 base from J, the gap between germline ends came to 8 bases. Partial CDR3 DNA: TGTGCCAGCGGTGATAAGGGGAGGAACACA. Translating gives CASGDKGRNT. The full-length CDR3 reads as CASGDKGRNTEVFF.

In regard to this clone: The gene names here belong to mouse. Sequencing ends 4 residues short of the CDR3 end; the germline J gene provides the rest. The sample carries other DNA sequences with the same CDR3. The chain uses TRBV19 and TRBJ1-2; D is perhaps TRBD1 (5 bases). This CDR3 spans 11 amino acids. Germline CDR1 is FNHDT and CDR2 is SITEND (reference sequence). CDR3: CASSRGDDYTF. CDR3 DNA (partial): TGTGCCAGCAGTAGAGGGGAC.

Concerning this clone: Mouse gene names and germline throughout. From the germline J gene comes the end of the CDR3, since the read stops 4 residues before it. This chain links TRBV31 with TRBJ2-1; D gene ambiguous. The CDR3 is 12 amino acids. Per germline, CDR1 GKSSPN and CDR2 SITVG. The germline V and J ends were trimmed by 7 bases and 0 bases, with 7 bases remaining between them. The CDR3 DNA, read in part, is TGTGCCTCCACAGTTAACTATGCT. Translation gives CASTVNYA. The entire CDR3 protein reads CASTVNYAEQFF.

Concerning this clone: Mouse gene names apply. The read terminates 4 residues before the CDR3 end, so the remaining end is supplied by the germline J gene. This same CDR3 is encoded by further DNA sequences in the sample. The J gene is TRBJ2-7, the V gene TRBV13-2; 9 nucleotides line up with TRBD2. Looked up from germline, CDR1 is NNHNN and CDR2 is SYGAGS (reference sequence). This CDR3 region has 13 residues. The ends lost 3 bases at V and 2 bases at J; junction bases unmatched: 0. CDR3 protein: CASGGTGAYEQYF. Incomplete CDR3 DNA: TGTGCCAGCGGTGGGACTGGGGCCTAT.

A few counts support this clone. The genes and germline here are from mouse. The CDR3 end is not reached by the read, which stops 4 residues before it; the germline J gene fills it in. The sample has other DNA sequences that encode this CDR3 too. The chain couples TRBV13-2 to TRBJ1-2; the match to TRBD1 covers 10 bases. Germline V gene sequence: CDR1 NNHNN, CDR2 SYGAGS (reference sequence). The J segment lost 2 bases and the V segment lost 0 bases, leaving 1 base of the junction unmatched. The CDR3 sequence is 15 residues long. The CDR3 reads CASGDAGQGNSDYTF. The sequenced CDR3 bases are TGTGCCAGCGGTGATGCGGGACAGGGGAACTCC.

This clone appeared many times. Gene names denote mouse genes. The CDR3 bases that were read are TGTGCTAGCAGTAGAGAGGACAATAGTGCAGAA. The encoded protein is CASSREDNSAE. The whole CDR3 sequence is CASSREDNSAETLYF. The chain carries TRBV17 and TRBJ2-3, with a possible D match to TRBD1 (5 bases). The read halts 4 residues ahead of the CDR3 end, with the missing end drawn from the germline J gene. The V gene's germline CDR1 is MNHDT and CDR2 YYDKIL. Trimming removed 0 bases at V and 0 bases at J, with 7 bases between. The CDR3 spans 15 residues.

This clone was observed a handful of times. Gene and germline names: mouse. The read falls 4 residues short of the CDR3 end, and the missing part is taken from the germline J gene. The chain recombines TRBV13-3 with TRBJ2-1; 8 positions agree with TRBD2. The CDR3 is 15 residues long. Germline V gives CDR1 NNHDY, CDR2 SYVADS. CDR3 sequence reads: CASSDEGGARAEQFF. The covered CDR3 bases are TGTGCCAGCAGTGATGAGGGGGGGGCGCGAGCT.

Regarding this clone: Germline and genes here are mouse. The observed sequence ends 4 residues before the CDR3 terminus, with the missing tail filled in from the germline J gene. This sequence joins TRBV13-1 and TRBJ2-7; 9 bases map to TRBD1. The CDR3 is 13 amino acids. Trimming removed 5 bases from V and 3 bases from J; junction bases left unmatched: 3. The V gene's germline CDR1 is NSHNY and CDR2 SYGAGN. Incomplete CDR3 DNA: TGTGCCAGCAGAGACAGGGGGGTCTAT. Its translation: CASRDRGVY. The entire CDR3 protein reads CASRDRGVYEQYF.

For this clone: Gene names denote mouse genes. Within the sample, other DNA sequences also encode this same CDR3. CDR3 DNA (partial): TGTGCTAGCAGTAGGGACTGGGGACAAGAC. It encodes CASSRDWGQD. Given in full, the CDR3 is CASSRDWGQDTQYF. The rearrangement uses TRBV17 and TRBJ2-5; 9 bases align to TRBD2. Coverage ceases 4 residues before the CDR3 finishes, and the germline J gene fills in the end. V shed 3 bases and J 3 bases; nucleotides not matched to a gene: 1. This CDR3 region has 14 residues. Germline CDR1 and CDR2: MNHDT and YYDKIL.

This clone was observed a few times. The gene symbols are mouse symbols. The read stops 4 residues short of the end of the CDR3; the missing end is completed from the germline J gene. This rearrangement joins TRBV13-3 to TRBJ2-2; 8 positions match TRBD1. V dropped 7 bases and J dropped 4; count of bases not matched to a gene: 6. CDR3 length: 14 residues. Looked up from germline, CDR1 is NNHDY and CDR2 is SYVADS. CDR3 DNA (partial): TGTGCCAGCCAGGGGGCGCGGGGCACCGGG. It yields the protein CASQGARGTG. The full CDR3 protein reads CASQGARGTGQLYF. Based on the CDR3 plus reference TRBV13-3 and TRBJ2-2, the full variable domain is EAAVTQSPRSKVAVTGGKVTLSCHQTNNHDYMYWYRQDTGHGLRLIHYSYVADSTEKGDIPDGYKASRPSQENFSLILELASLSQTAVYFCASQGARGTGQLYFGEGSKLTVL.